This T cell receptor beta chain emerged from a study of vaccination and CD4 T cells after COVID-19. Study as a whole: Median time from second vaccine dose to sampling was approximately 74 days (14 to 241). Cells were stimulated with overlapping spike peptides from SARS-CoV-2, HCoV-NL63, HCoV-OC43 and HCoV-229E. As a positive control, some control cultures were given a CEFX pool, while others were given an HIV-1 Nef pool or no peptide.

With the Oncomine TCR Beta short-read assay, DNA from cultured CD4+ T cells was sequenced. TCRdb reanalysed the PCR reads using MiXCR and keeps one entry per CDR3 protein. The sample carries roughly 19,000 distinct CDR3 sequences, 50% recorded once. The sample's treatment: approximately 10-day PBMC culture with coronavirus spike peptide pools or control peptides (ViraFEST assay). Half the medium was replaced with fresh IL-2 medium on days 3 and 7. Worth noting for this clonotype: Its antigen remains unidentified.

V lost 8 bases to trimming and J lost 1 base; unmatched junction nucleotides: 8. This CDR3 has 15 amino acids. Germline loops: CDR1 LNHDA, CDR2 SQIVND (reference sequence). This receptor was identified in a human donor who had recovered from COVID-19. The sample consisted of CD4+ T cells from blood, cultured in vitro. The V and J genes are TRBV19 and TRBJ1-1; 9 bases are shared with TRBD1. The CDR3 region is CASSGQGYGNTEAFF. The CDR3 region has the DNA TGTGCCAGTTCGGGACAGGGCTACGGGAACACTGAAGCTTTCTTT.